The 13 T cell receptor beta chains in this list originate from one sample, sequenced in a study of Ad26.COV2.S vaccination and SARS-CoV-2 variants. Treatment defined: about 20 received Ad26.COV2.S at low or high dose, single or two shots; several received placebo; per-sample allocation not given. Sampling happened 63 days after the first vaccine or placebo injection. Clones were sequenced by immunoSEQ multiplex PCR, and TCRdb holds only the in-frame ones, with some missing. The sample lists some 390,000 clones, 70% to 90% occurring once. Source: peripheral blood, taken in a trial of Ad26.COV2.S vaccine versus placebo. Receptors originate from a person aged 18 to 59 who received the Ad26.COV2.S COVID-19 vaccine or a placebo.

This chain links TRBV7-8 with TRBJ2-1, with 7 bases fitting TRBD1. The CDR3 has 17 residues. Germline V gives CDR1 SGHVS, CDR2 FQNEAQ. V lost 5 bases to trimming and J lost 5 bases; unmatched junction nucleotides: 15. This CDR3 reads CASSLRRTGTKDNEQFF. CDR3 nucleotides: TGTGCCAGCAGCCTAAGAAGGACAGGCACCAAGGACAATGAGCAGTTCTTC.

This clone occurred once. The chain employs TRBV15 and TRBJ2-3; 7 nucleotides agree with TRBD2. Germline V gives CDR1 LNHNV, CDR2 YYDKDF (reference sequence). The CDR3 covers 16 residues. V shed 1 base, J shed 4 bases, and the junction held 8 bases outside the gene matches. The CDR3 here is CATSRGVAGEADTQYF. CDR3 sequence (DNA): TGTGCCACCAGCAGAGGGGTCGCGGGGGAGGCAGATACGCAGTATTTT.

This sequence joins TRBV7-9 and TRBJ2-1, with TRBD2 matching 9 bases. Germline V gene sequence: CDR1 SEHNR, CDR2 FQNEAQ (reference sequence). V gave up 6 bases and J gave up 7 bases; unmatched junction bases: 16. This CDR3 is built from 17 residues. The CDR3 here is CASSIIQGLARVNEQFF. The CDR3 DNA reads TGTGCCAGCAGTATAATCCAAGGACTAGCGAGGGTAAATGAGCAGTTCTTC.

V gene TRBV6-1 combines with J gene TRBJ1-6; 7 bases are shared with TRBD1. V lost 2 bases and J lost 0; bases outside the gene matches: 10. CDR3 length: 19 amino acids. Germline V gene sequence: CDR1 MNHNS, CDR2 SASEGT. The CDR3 is CASSERDSPLISYNSPLHF. For the CDR3, the DNA is TGTGCCAGCAGTGAAAGGGACAGCCCGTTAATCTCCTATAATTCACCCCTCCACTTT.

CDR3 bases: TGTGCCAGCAGTGAAGTGGTCGGGGGCTACACCTTC. This translates into CASSEVVGGYTF. V usage is TRBV6-1 and J usage is TRBJ1-2; D uncertain. CDR1 and CDR2 from the germline V gene are MNHNS and SASEGT. CDR3 length: 12 residues. Trimming left V 1 base short and J 8 bases short, with 8 bases between.

This sequence joins TRBV18 and TRBJ1-2, with D unclear. The CDR3 runs 14 residues. Germline CDR1 reads KGHSH; CDR2 reads LQKENI. V was clipped by 2 bases and J by 3 bases, with 10 bases between them. The CDR3 loop is CASSPKDGYYGYTF. The CDR3 DNA is TGTGCCAGCTCACCAAAGGACGGATACTATGGCTACACCTTC.

V and J are TRBV5-1 and TRBJ2-7; D gene uncertain. CDR3 length: 14 residues. V lost 0 bases and J lost 0, with 7 bases in between. Germline assignment: CDR1 SGHRS and CDR2 YFSETQ. The CDR3: CASSLAGFSYEQYF. The CDR3, as DNA: TGCGCCAGCAGCTTGGCTGGTTTCTCCTACGAGCAGTACTTC.

The chain has TRBV10-1 and TRBJ1-1; D call uncertain. This CDR3 has 13 residues. V gave up 7 bases and J gave up 0 bases, with 9 bases separating them. The germline V gene has CDR1 WNHNN and CDR2 SYGVQD (reference sequence). The CDR3 loop reads CASTSNMNTEAFF. CDR3 in DNA: TGCGCCAGCACGAGTAATATGAACACTGAAGCTTTCTTT.

The genes are TRBV19 and TRBJ2-2; TRBD1 matches at 11 bases. The germline gives CDR1 LNHDA, CDR2 SQIVND (reference sequence). The CDR3 length is 17 residues. J was trimmed by 4 bases and V by 6 bases; bases with no gene match: 10. Here the CDR3 reads CASRYSGQGATTGELFF. Written as DNA, the CDR3 is TGTGCCAGTAGATATTCAGGACAGGGGGCGACCACCGGGGAGCTGTTTTTT.

This chain connects TRBV29-1 to TRBJ1-2; TRBD1 agrees at 11 bases. This CDR3 has 15 amino acids. The junction had 14 bases not matched to a gene; V was cut back by 7 bases and J by 7 bases. Per the germline V gene, CDR1 is SQVTM and CDR2 is ANQGSEA. DNA of the CDR3: TGCAGCGCTCAAGGACAGGGGGCGCCTTCAGGTGGCTACACCTTC. Translating gives CSAQGQGAPSGGYTF.

This clone was observed a handful of times. J is TRBJ1-4 and V is TRBV6-5; D not certain. The V end was cut by 2 bases, the J end by 5 bases, with 9 bases between. Germline V gene data show CDR1 as MNHEY and CDR2 as SVGAGI. There are 14 residues in the CDR3. The CDR3 region is CASSYGKPNEKLFF. CDR3 coding DNA: TGTGCCAGCAGTTACGGTAAACCGAATGAAAAACTGTTTTTT.

This chain uses TRBV29-1 with TRBJ1-1; 9 bases map to TRBD1. The V gene end was trimmed by 3 bases and the J gene end by 11 bases; junction bases not matched to a gene: 13. This CDR3 region has 14 residues. Germline values: CDR1 SQVTM, CDR2 ANQGSEA. CDR3 amino acids: CSVDRTGVLTGAFF. For the CDR3, the DNA is TGCAGCGTTGATCGGACAGGGGTCCTTACTGGGGCTTTCTTT.

This clone was detected once. Here the CDR3 DNA reads TGTGCCAGCAGCGCGGGTCAGGGATCCTACGAGCAGTACTTC. Translated, it gives CASSAGQGSYEQYF. This chain joins TRBV5-6 and TRBJ2-7; the D call may be TRBD1 or TRBD2 (5 bases each). The CDR3 extends over 14 amino acids. V was trimmed by 4 bases and J by 1 base, leaving 12 bases between them. Germline CDR1 SGHDT, CDR2 YYEEEE. Variable domain in full (rest from reference TRBV5-6 and TRBJ2-7): DAGVTQSPTHLIKTRGQQVTLRCSPKSGHDTVSWYQQALGQGPQFIFQYYEEEERQRGNFPDRFSGHQFPNYSSELNVNALLLGDSALYLCASSAGQGSYEQYFGPGTRLTVT.